What follows are 28 T cell receptor beta chains derived from one specimen sequenced in a study of cytotoxic CD8 clonotypes in ibrutinib-treated CLL. The data were produced by immunoSEQ multiplex PCR, yet TCRdb's version contains in-frame clones alone and is incomplete. Of about 50,000 clones listed, 83% were seen once; the top ten hold around 20%. The source was PBMCs, collected after 24 months of ibrutinib treatment. The receptors were sampled from a human donor with chronic lymphocytic leukemia.

The chain is built from TRBV30 and TRBJ2-7; tentatively, D is TRBD1 or TRBD2 (5 bases each). V was cut by 4 bases and J by 3 bases, with 13 bases left in between. The CDR3 consists of 13 residues. Germline V gene sequence: CDR1 GTSNPN, CDR2 SVGIG (reference sequence). CDR3 sequence: CAWIREEGYEQYF. CDR3 nucleotides: TGTGCCTGGATCAGGGAAGAGGGCTACGAGCAGTACTTC.

The rearrangement uses TRBV5-1 and TRBJ2-7; 7 nucleotides match TRBD2. CDR3 length: 13 amino acids. The germline V gene has CDR1 SGHRS and CDR2 YFSETQ. After removal of 4 bases from V and 2 bases from J, the junction contained 3 bases not matched to a gene. As DNA, the CDR3 is TGCGCCAGCAGCGTTAGCGGGCCCTACGAGCAGTACTTC. Encoded protein: CASSVSGPYEQYF.

The table lists this clone with a few counts. The rearrangement links TRBV5-1 to TRBJ2-7; tentatively, D is TRBD1 (6 bases). This CDR3 comprises 16 residues. Germline lookup yields CDR1 SGHRS and CDR2 YFSETQ. V lost 0 bases, J lost 2 bases, and 15 bases lay in between. In DNA form, the CDR3 reads TGCGCCAGCAGCTTGGCCGAGAGACAGGCAACCTACGAGCAGTACTTC. Translated, it gives CASSLAERQATYEQYF.

This chain links TRBV21-1 with TRBJ2-3; the table's D gene call, TRBD2, was not cross checked with the DNA. TRBV21-1 is recorded as a pseudogene. CDR3 length equals 22 residues. CDR3 amino acids: CASSKAGRGGLAGPWGTDTQYF. DNA of the CDR3: TGTGCCAGCAGCAAAGCGGGCAGGGGGGGACTAGCGGGCCCCTGGGGCACAGATACGCAGTATTTT.

This clone was seen at least ten times. The chain is built from TRBV5-1 and TRBJ2-2; 9 bases map to TRBD1. The germline gives CDR1 SGHRS, CDR2 YFSETQ. V dropped 4 bases and J dropped 2; count of bases not matched to a gene: 6. The CDR3 is 16 amino acids. The CDR3 sequence is CASSVYRGPNTGELFF. The CDR3 bases are TGCGCCAGCAGCGTTTACAGGGGGCCAAACACCGGGGAGCTGTTTTTT.

The chain recombines TRBV19 with TRBJ2-6, with 8 nucleotides matching TRBD2. In germline, CDR1 is LNHDA, CDR2 SQIVND (reference sequence). V gave up 5 bases and J gave up 0 bases; unmatched junction bases: 3. The CDR3 is made up of 16 amino acids. The CDR3 loop reads CASSFAGGSGANVLTF. The CDR3, as DNA: TGTGCCAGTAGTTTTGCGGGAGGCTCTGGGGCCAACGTCCTGACTTTC.

This clone was recorded only once. This rearrangement joins TRBV7-8 to TRBJ2-3, with unresolved D. The V end was cut by 3 bases, the J end by 4 bases, with 11 bases between. The CDR3 is 14 residues long. Per the germline V gene, CDR1 is SGHVS and CDR2 is FQNEAQ. CDR3 coding DNA: TGTGCCAGCAGCTTCAGAAGTACCGCAGATACGCAGTATTTT. Its protein product is CASSFRSTADTQYF. The variable domain in full, completed from reference TRBV7-8 and TRBJ2-3, reads GAGVSQSPRYKVAKRGQDVALRCDPISGHVSLFWYQQALGQGPEFLTYFQNEAQLDKSGLPSDRFFAERPEGSVSTLKIQRTQQEDSAVYLCASSFRSTADTQYFGPGTRLTVL.

The chain links TRBV11-1 to TRBJ2-7, with a possible D match to TRBD2 (6 bases). The germline V gene has CDR1 SGHAT and CDR2 FQDESV (reference sequence). The CDR3 consists of 15 residues. V dropped 2 bases and J dropped 2 bases, with 13 bases sitting between them. CDR3 nucleotide sequence: TGTGCCAGCAGCTTACTTGGGACTTCGACCTACGAGCAGTACTTC. Translation gives CASSLLGTSTYEQYF. The variable domain in full, completed from reference TRBV11-1 and TRBJ2-7, reads EAEVAQSPRYKITEKSQAVAFWCDPISGHATLYWYRQILGQGPELLVQFQDESVVDDSQLPKDRFSAERLKGVDSTLKIQPAELGDSAMYLCASSLLGTSTYEQYFGPGTRLTVT.

The chain employs TRBV7-2 and TRBJ2-3; TRBD2 agrees at 9 bases. J was trimmed by 6 bases and V by 2 bases; bases with no gene match: 12. Germline V CDR1 and CDR2: SGHTA, FQGNSA. The CDR3 totals 17 residues. The CDR3 spells CASSLREAGGSADTQYF. The DNA of the CDR3 is TGTGCCAGCAGCTTAAGGGAAGCGGGAGGCTCGGCGGATACGCAGTATTTT. The entire variable domain, with the rest obtained from reference TRBV7-2 and TRBJ2-3, is as follows: GAGVSQSPSNKVTEKGKDVELRCDPISGHTALYWYRQSLGQGLEFLIYFQGNSAPDKSGLPSDRFSAERTGGSVSTLTIQRTQQEDSAVYLCASSLREAGGSADTQYFGPGTRLTVL.

This clone was counted a few times. V gene TRBV5-6 combines with J gene TRBJ1-2, with unresolved D. The CDR3 spans 13 residues. CDR1 SGHDT and CDR2 YYEEEE come from the germline V gene. The V and J ends lost 1 base and 3 bases respectively, with 7 bases between them. DNA of the CDR3: TGTGCCAGCAGCTTGCGGAGGGACTATGGCTACACCTTC. Protein: CASSLRRDYGYTF.

As regards this clone: Additional DNA sequences in this sample encode the identical CDR3. V usage is TRBV7-9 and J usage is TRBJ2-2; D unclear. V lost 3 bases, J lost 2 bases, and 1 base lay in between. This CDR3 has 12 residues. Germline V gene sequence: CDR1 SEHNR, CDR2 FQNEAQ (reference sequence). CDR3 residues: CASSFNTGELFF. The CDR3 coding sequence is TGTGCCAGCAGCTTCAACACCGGGGAGCTGTTTTTT.

Only one count was recorded for this clone. The chain links TRBV2 to TRBJ1-5; a possible D gene is TRBD1 (5 bases). Germline CDR1 SNHLY, CDR2 FYNNEI. The CDR3 is made up of 14 amino acids. V gave up 6 bases and J gave up 3 bases, with 12 bases separating them. CDR3 coding DNA: TGTGCCAGCAGGACGGGACGGAACAATCAGCCCCAGCATTTT. Translating gives CASRTGRNNQPQHF.

V and J are TRBV19 and TRBJ2-4; 7 bases match TRBD2. The CDR3 loop spans 13 amino acids. V shed 10 bases and J 3 bases; nucleotides not matched to a gene: 6. Germline V gene lookup returns CDR1 LNHDA and CDR2 SQIVND (reference sequence). CDR3 region: CATREANKNIQYF. The CDR3 region has the DNA TGTGCCACCCGGGAGGCAAACAAAAACATTCAGTACTTC.

The genes are TRBV6-6 and TRBJ1-4, with D uncertain. This CDR3 has 13 amino acids. CDR1 MNHNY and CDR2 SVGAGI come from the germline V gene (reference sequence). Between the trimmed V and J ends, which lost 2 bases and 3 bases, there was a span of 4 bases. CDR3 DNA: TGTGCCAGCAGTTACGCCTCTAATGAAAAACTGTTTTTT. Its translation: CASSYASNEKLFF.

This sequence joins TRBV29-1 and TRBJ2-1; TRBD2 matches 8 bases. Trimming removed 4 bases from V and 8 bases from J; junction bases left unmatched: 10. CDR1 is SQVTM and CDR2 is ANQGSEA in the germline V gene. This CDR3 comprises 14 residues. The DNA of the CDR3 is TGCAGCGTTGCTGGGGCGGGAGGATTTGATGAGCAGTTCTTC. It yields the protein CSVAGAGGFDEQFF.

This chain links TRBV6-6 with TRBJ2-3; no reliable D call. The V end was cut by 6 bases, the J end by 0 bases, with 10 bases between. CDR3 size: 14 residues. The germline gives CDR1 MNHNY, CDR2 SVGAGI (reference sequence). The CDR3 DNA reads TGTGCCAGCAGACTCTCTCTCAGCACAGATACGCAGTATTTT. This sequence encodes CASRLSLSTDTQYF.

The chain has TRBV2 and TRBJ2-1; 11 bases align to TRBD2. Germline trimming cut 1 base from V and 7 bases from J; bases unmatched to any gene: 6. CDR3 length equals 16 residues. CDR1 and CDR2 (germline): SNHLY, FYNNEI. The DNA of the CDR3 is TGTGCCAGCAGTGAAGTTTTACTAGCGGGAGATAATGAGCAGTTCTTC. Translated, it gives CASSEVLLAGDNEQFF.

As concerns this clone: At one boundary the junction diverges from the germline segment, which might be a read error. The rearrangement joins TRBV19 to TRBJ1-4; TRBD1 might be the D (6 bases). Germline lookup yields CDR1 LNHDA and CDR2 SQIVND (reference sequence). The CDR3 has 15 amino acids. Here the CDR3 DNA reads TGTGCCAGTAGTATTGGGACACTAAAGAATGAAAAGCTGTTTTTT. This codes for CASSIGTLKNEKLFF.

This clone appeared once. The rearrangement uses TRBV29-1 and TRBJ2-1; 12 bases align to TRBD2. Germline lookup yields CDR1 SQVTM and CDR2 ANQGSEA. V was clipped by 3 bases and J by 6 bases; unmatched bases: 3. This CDR3 contains 14 residues. This chain's CDR3 is CSVDASGRANEQFF. The CDR3 nucleotides read TGCAGCGTTGATGCTAGCGGGAGGGCCAATGAGCAGTTCTTC.

This rearrangement joins TRBV5-4 to TRBJ2-1, with unresolved D. Germline V lookup: CDR1 SGHNT, CDR2 YYREEE (reference sequence). The CDR3 has 14 amino acids. V was trimmed by 6 bases and J by 1 base, leaving 11 bases between them. This CDR3 reads CASNSRASYNEQFF. CDR3 DNA sequence: TGTGCCAGCAACTCTCGAGCTTCCTACAATGAGCAGTTCTTC.

This clone was recorded a few times. V and J are TRBV18 and TRBJ1-2; the D gene is possibly TRBD1 (6 bases). V lost 2 bases, J lost 4 bases, and 8 bases lay in between. The germline V gene has CDR1 KGHSH and CDR2 LQKENI. This CDR3 region has 13 residues. In nucleotides, the CDR3 is TGTGCCAGCTCACCAGGGACAATCTATGGCTACACCTTC. Protein: CASSPGTIYGYTF.

This rearrangement joins TRBV5-6 to TRBJ2-4; TRBD2 is a possible D gene (5 bases). CDR1 and CDR2 from the germline V gene are SGHDT and YYEEEE. The CDR3 covers 14 residues. With 4 bases removed from V and 5 bases from J, the gap between germline ends came to 13 bases. The CDR3 DNA reads as TGTGCCAGCAGCCTGGTTAGAGGGCAAAACATTCAGTACTTC. Translated, it gives CASSLVRGQNIQYF.

The J gene is TRBJ1-1, the V gene TRBV5-1; no clear D gene. CDR3 length: 13 residues. Looked up from germline, CDR1 is SGHRS and CDR2 is YFSETQ. Trimming cost V 0 bases and J 1 base, with 4 bases left between them. Here the CDR3 reads CASSLEWNTEAFF. The CDR3 DNA follows: TGCGCCAGCAGCTTGGAATGGAACACTGAAGCTTTCTTT.

The V and J genes are TRBV15 and TRBJ1-2; D gene ambiguous. Trimming removed 0 bases from V and 3 bases from J, with 8 bases in between. The CDR3 spans 14 residues. The V gene's germline CDR1 is LNHNV and CDR2 YYDKDF (reference sequence). CDR3 sequence reads: CATSRDRRDYGYTF. For the CDR3, the DNA is TGTGCCACCAGCAGAGATCGAAGGGACTATGGCTACACCTTC.

V gene TRBV18 combines with J gene TRBJ2-7; D possibly matches TRBD1 or TRBD2 (5 bases each). Germline values: CDR1 KGHSH, CDR2 LQKENI. V shed 2 bases and J shed 6 bases, with 20 bases lying between them. CDR3 size: 16 residues. The CDR3 sequence: CASSPELGAYRREQYF. The DNA of the CDR3 is TGTGCCAGCTCACCAGAACTCGGGGCCTATAGACGCGAGCAGTACTTC.

This chain joins TRBV9 and TRBJ1-2; 8 nucleotides line up with TRBD1. V shed 4 bases, J shed 4 bases, and the junction held 6 bases outside the gene matches. The CDR3 has 14 residues. Germline lookup yields CDR1 SGDLS and CDR2 YYNGEE. This CDR3 is CASSSDRVGYGYTF. CDR3 sequence (DNA): TGTGCCAGCAGCTCGGACAGGGTCGGCTATGGCTACACCTTC.

The V gene is TRBV29-1, the J gene TRBJ1-2; no definite D call. The ends were cut back, 0 bases at V and 5 bases at J, with 10 bases in the middle. Looked up from germline, CDR1 is SQVTM and CDR2 is ANQGSEA. The CDR3 runs 13 residues. CDR3 bases: TGCAGCGTTGAAGACGCAGCAAATTATGGCTACACCTTC. Protein product: CSVEDAANYGYTF.

The rearrangement joins TRBV10-2 to TRBJ2-7; no clear D gene. V lost 5 bases to trimming and J lost 1 base, with 9 bases between them. CDR1 is WSHSY, CDR2 SAAADI, per germline. The CDR3 covers 13 residues. The CDR3 here is CASSLQRSYEQYF. CDR3 nucleotides: TGCGCCAGCAGTCTACAGAGGTCCTACGAGCAGTACTTC.